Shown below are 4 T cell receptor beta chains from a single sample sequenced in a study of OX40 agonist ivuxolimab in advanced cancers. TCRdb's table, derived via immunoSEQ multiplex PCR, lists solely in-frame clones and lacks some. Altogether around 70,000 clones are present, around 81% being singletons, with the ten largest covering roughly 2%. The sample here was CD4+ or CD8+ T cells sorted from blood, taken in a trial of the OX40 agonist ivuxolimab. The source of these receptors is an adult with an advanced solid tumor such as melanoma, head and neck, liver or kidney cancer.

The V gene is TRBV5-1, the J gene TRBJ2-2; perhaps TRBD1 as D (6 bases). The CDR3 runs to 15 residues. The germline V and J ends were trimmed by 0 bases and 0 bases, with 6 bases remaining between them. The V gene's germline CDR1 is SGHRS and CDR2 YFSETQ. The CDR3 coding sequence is TGCGCCAGCAGCTTGGGGACAGCGAACACCGGGGAGCTGTTTTTT. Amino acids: CASSLGTANTGELFF.

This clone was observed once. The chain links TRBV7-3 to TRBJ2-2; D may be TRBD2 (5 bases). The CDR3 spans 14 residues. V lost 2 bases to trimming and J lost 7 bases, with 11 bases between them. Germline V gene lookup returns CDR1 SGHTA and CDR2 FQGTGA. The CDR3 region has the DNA TGTGCCAGCAGCTTAGACTCTGGGAGCGGGGAGCTGTTTTTT. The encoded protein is CASSLDSGSGELFF. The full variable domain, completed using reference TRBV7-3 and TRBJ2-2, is GAGVSQTPSNKVTEKGKYVELRCDPISGHTALYWYRQSLGQGPEFLIYFQGTGAADDSGLPNDRFFAVRPEGSVSTLKIQRTERGDSAVYLCASSLDSGSGELFFGEGSRLTVL.

Here the CDR3 reads CASSLRLITDNEQFF. The CDR3 bases are TGTGCCAGCAGCTTAAGGCTCATAACTGACAATGAGCAGTTCTTC. V is TRBV7-8 and J is TRBJ2-1; D gene uncertain. The CDR3 loop spans 15 amino acids. Trimming removed 2 bases at V and 5 bases at J, with 13 bases between. Germline loops: CDR1 SGHVS, CDR2 FQNEAQ.

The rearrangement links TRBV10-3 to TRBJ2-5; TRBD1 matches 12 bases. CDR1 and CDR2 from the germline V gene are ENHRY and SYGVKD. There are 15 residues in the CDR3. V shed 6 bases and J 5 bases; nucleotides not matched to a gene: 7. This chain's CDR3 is CAISFGDRGRETQYF. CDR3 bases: TGTGCCATCAGCTTTGGGGACAGGGGGCGGGAGACCCAGTACTTC.